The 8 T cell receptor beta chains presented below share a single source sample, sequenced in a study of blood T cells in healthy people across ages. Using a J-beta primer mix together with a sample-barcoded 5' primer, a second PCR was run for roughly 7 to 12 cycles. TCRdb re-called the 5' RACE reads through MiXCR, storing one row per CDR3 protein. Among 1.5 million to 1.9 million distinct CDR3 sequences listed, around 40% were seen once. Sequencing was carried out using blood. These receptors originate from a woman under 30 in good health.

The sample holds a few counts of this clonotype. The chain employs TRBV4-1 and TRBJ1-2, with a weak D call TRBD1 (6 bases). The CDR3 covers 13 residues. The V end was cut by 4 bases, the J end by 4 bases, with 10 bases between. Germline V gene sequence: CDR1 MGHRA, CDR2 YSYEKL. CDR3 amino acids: CASSPGASYGYTF. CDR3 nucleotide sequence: TGCGCCAGCAGCCCAGGGGCTTCCTATGGCTACACCTTC.

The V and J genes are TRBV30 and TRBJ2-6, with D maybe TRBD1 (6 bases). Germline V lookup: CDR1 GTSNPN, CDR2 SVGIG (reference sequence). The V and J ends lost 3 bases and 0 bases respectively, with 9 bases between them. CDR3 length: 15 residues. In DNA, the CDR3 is TGTGCCTGGAGCAACAGGGTCTCTGGGGCCAACGTCCTGACTTTC. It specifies CAWSNRVSGANVLTF.

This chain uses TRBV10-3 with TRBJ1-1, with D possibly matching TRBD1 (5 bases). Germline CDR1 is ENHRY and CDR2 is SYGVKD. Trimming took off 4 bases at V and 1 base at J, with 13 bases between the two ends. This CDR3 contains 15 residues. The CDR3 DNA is TGTGCCATCAGTGGAGATGGACACCCGAACACTGAAGCTTTCTTT. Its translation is CAISGDGHPNTEAFF.

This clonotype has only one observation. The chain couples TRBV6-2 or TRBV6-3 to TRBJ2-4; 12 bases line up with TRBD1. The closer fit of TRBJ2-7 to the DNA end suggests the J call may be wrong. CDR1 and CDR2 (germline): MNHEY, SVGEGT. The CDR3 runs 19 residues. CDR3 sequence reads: CAGIQPGQGAGRSPYEQYF. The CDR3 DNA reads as TGTGCCGGCATTCAACCGGGACAGGGGGCCGGACGATCACCCTACGAGCAGTACTTC.

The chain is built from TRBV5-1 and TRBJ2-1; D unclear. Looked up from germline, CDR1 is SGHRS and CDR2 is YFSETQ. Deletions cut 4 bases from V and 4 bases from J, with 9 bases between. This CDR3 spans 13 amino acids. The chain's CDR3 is CASSPPPYNEQFF. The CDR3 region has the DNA TGCGCCAGCAGCCCCCCTCCTTACAATGAGCAGTTCTTC.

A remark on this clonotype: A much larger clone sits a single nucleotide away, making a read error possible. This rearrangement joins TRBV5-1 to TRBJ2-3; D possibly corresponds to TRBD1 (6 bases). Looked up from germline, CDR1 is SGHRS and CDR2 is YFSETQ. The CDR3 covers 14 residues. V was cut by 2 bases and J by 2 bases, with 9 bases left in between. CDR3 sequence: CASSFGQNTDTQYF. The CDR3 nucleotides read TGCGCCAGCAGCTTCGGACAGAACACAGATACGCAGTATTTT.

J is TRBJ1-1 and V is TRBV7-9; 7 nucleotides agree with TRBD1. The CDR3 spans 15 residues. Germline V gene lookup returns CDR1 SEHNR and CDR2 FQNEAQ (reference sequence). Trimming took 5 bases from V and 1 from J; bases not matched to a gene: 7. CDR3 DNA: TGTGCCAGCAGCCCAGGACAGGCGGGGAACACTGAAGCTTTCTTT. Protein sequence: CASSPGQAGNTEAFF.

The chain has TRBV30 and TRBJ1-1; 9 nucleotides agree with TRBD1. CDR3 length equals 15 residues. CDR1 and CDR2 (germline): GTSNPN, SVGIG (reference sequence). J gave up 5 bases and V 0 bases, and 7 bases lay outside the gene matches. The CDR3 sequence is CAWSVHRGRGTEAFF. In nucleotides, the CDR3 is TGTGCCTGGAGTGTTCACAGGGGGCGCGGGACTGAAGCTTTCTTT.